Listed here are 25 T cell receptor beta chains from one sample, sequenced in a study of OX40 agonist ivuxolimab in advanced cancers. The method was immunoSEQ multiplex PCR; TCRdb's version includes in-frame clones alone and lacks a portion of them. The data hold tens of thousands of clones, with about 86% observed a single time. The sequencing here drew on CD4+ or CD8+ T cells sorted from blood, taken in a trial of the OX40 agonist ivuxolimab. All receptors derive from an adult with an advanced solid tumor such as melanoma, head and neck, liver or kidney cancer.

This chain links TRBV7-8 with TRBJ1-2; TRBD1 matches at 9 bases. Trimming cost V 5 bases and J 4 bases; bases outside gene matches: 14. The CDR3 is 17 residues long. The germline gives CDR1 SGHVS, CDR2 FQNEAQ. CDR3 loop: CASSPQLGQGRGYGYTF. As DNA, the CDR3 is TGTGCCAGCAGCCCCCAGCTCGGACAGGGGAGAGGCTATGGCTACACCTTC.

The rearrangement uses TRBV19 and TRBJ1-3, with 7 bases aligning to TRBD1. The CDR3 is 14 residues long. From germline, CDR1 is LNHDA and CDR2 SQIVND (reference sequence). V dropped 5 bases and J dropped 2; count of bases not matched to a gene: 3. CDR3 residues: CASSETGTGNTIYF. In nucleotides, the CDR3 is TGTGCCAGTAGTGAGACAGGGACTGGAAACACCATATATTTT.

The chain links TRBV4-1 to TRBJ2-7; a weak D match, TRBD1 (6 bases). With 3 bases removed from V and 1 base from J, the gap between germline ends came to 19 bases. CDR1 and CDR2 (germline): MGHRA, YSYEKL. This CDR3 has 17 residues. The CDR3 reads CASSQATGLAGSYEQYF. The CDR3 nucleotides are TGCGCCAGCAGCCAGGCCACAGGGTTGGCTGGATCCTACGAGCAGTACTTC.

V usage is TRBV5-6 and J usage is TRBJ1-4, with D possibly matching TRBD1 (5 bases). The V gene lost 2 bases and the J gene lost 5 bases, with 16 bases spanning the gap. CDR1 is SGHDT, CDR2 YYEEEE, per germline. This CDR3 has 16 residues. In nucleotides, the CDR3 is TGTGCCAGCAGCTTTCGGTCAACAGGCCACAATGAAAAACTGTTTTTT. Amino acids: CASSFRSTGHNEKLFF.

The chain is built from TRBV23-1 and TRBJ2-5; D possibly corresponds to TRBD1 (6 bases). TRBV23-1 is sorted into the ORF group, with uncertain function. V lost 0 bases and J 3 bases, leaving 14 bases between the germline ends. The CDR3 has 16 amino acids. CDR3 nucleotide sequence: TGCGCCAGCAGTCAATCACATAGGACAGAAGAAGAGACCCAGTACTTC. Translated, it gives CASSQSHRTEEETQYF.

The genes are TRBV18 and TRBJ1-6; TRBD1 matches 9 bases. After removal of 5 bases from V and 7 bases from J, the junction contained 3 bases not matched to a gene. The CDR3 length is 14 residues. The germline gives CDR1 KGHSH, CDR2 LQKENI. The CDR3 region is CASSEDRGNSPLHF. Here the CDR3 DNA reads TGTGCCAGCTCAGAGGACAGGGGAAATTCACCCCTCCACTTT. Full variable domain (missing parts from reference TRBV18 and TRBJ1-6): NAGVMQNPRHLVRRRGQEARLRCSPMKGHSHVYWYRQLPEEGLKFMVYLQKENIIDESGMPKERFSAEFPKEGPSILRIQQVVRGDSAAYFCASSEDRGNSPLHFGNGTRLTVT.

This chain uses TRBV19 with TRBJ2-2, with TRBD1 identical over 7 bases. The CDR3 sequence is 18 residues long. J was trimmed by 6 bases and V by 2 bases; bases with no gene match: 15. Germline loops: CDR1 LNHDA, CDR2 SQIVND (reference sequence). CDR3 residues: CASSIRGRQGLIPGELFF. The CDR3 DNA is TGTGCCAGTAGTATACGCGGCAGACAGGGTCTAATCCCCGGGGAGCTGTTTTTT.

This clone has more than one count but fewer than ten. The chain combines TRBV18 with TRBJ1-3; 7 nucleotides match TRBD1. The CDR3 loop spans 14 amino acids. CDR1 is KGHSH, CDR2 LQKENI, per germline. The V and J ends lost 6 bases and 1 base, in that order; junction bases with no gene match: 3. The DNA for the CDR3 is TGTGCCAGCTCGCCAGGGGGATCTGGAAACACCATATATTTT. This sequence encodes CASSPGGSGNTIYF.

This chain joins TRBV9 and TRBJ2-3; perhaps TRBD2 as D (6 bases). The germline V gene encodes CDR1 SGDLS and CDR2 YYNGEE. CDR3 length equals 18 residues. Between the trimmed V and J ends, which lost 4 bases and 1 base, there was a span of 22 bases. The CDR3 nucleotides read TGTGCCAGCAGCCTTAGGGAGGCAGTCTGGAGGGGCACAGATACGCAGTATTTT. Protein sequence: CASSLREAVWRGTDTQYF.

This chain uses TRBV9 with TRBJ2-5, with D maybe TRBD1 (6 bases). CDR1 SGDLS and CDR2 YYNGEE come from the germline V gene. The CDR3 runs 18 residues. V gave up 0 bases and J gave up 0 bases, with 18 bases separating them. CDR3 in amino acids: CASSVGAGAVFYQETQYF. The CDR3 nucleotides are TGTGCCAGCAGCGTAGGGGCAGGGGCAGTTTTTTACCAAGAGACCCAGTACTTC.

The chain couples TRBV7-9 to TRBJ1-4; D is undetermined. CDR1 SEHNR and CDR2 FQNEAQ come from the germline V gene (reference sequence). The CDR3 contains 15 residues. V lost 2 bases to trimming and J lost 0 bases, with 7 bases between them. As DNA, the CDR3 is TGTGCCAGCAGCTTAACCAACCCAACTAATGAAAAACTGTTTTTT. Its protein is CASSLTNPTNEKLFF.

The gene calls are TRBV5-1 and TRBJ2-5, with 9 positions matching TRBD2. J lost 1 base, V lost 6 bases, and 7 bases had no gene match. This CDR3 region has 15 residues. Germline V lookup: CDR1 SGHRS, CDR2 YFSETQ. CDR3 bases: TGCGCCAGCACATTGGGTAGCGGGGGCCAAGAGACCCAGTACTTC. It encodes CASTLGSGGQETQYF.

The rearrangement uses TRBV6-1 and TRBJ1-2; 9 bases match TRBD1. Germline assignment: CDR1 MNHNS and CDR2 SASEGT. The junction had 9 bases not matched to a gene; V was cut back by 5 bases and J by 5 bases. The CDR3 is 15 residues long. The CDR3 coding sequence is TGTGCCAGCAGTACAACAGGGGGCGCTTTATATGGCTACACCTTC. Protein sequence: CASSTTGGALYGYTF.

This clone was observed a few times. DNA for the CDR3: TGCGCCAGCAGCTCCCAGACAGGGGGACATGGCTACACCTTC. Translated, it gives CASSSQTGGHGYTF. The rearrangement uses TRBV5-1 and TRBJ1-2; 9 nucleotides line up with TRBD1. Germline V gene sequence: CDR1 SGHRS, CDR2 YFSETQ. J was trimmed by 6 bases and V by 3 bases; bases with no gene match: 6. The length of the CDR3 is 14 residues.

This clone was picked up a small number of times. The V gene is TRBV5-1, the J gene TRBJ2-2; 10 nucleotides align to TRBD1. The CDR3 is 17 residues long. Germline CDR1 and CDR2: SGHRS and YFSETQ. Germline trimming cut 4 bases from V and 4 bases from J; bases unmatched to any gene: 10. The CDR3 sequence is CASSHRKGQGTTGELFF. Written as DNA, the CDR3 is TGCGCCAGCAGCCACAGAAAGGGACAGGGGACCACCGGGGAGCTGTTTTTT.

This clone was counted a single time. V usage is TRBV9 and J usage is TRBJ2-6, with TRBD2 matching over 7 bases. Trimming took 0 bases from V and 0 from J; bases not matched to a gene: 3. Germline lookup yields CDR1 SGDLS and CDR2 YYNGEE. The CDR3 has 17 residues. The CDR3 sequence is CASSVGTGGSGANVLTF. The CDR3 DNA reads TGTGCCAGCAGCGTAGGAACGGGGGGCTCTGGGGCCAACGTCCTGACTTTC. Drawing the rest from reference TRBV9 and TRBJ2-6, the complete variable domain is DSGVTQTPKHLITATGQRVTLRCSPRSGDLSVYWYQQSLDQGLQFLIQYYNGEERAKGNILERFSAQQFPDLHSELNLSSLELGDSALYFCASSVGTGGSGANVLTFGAGSRLTVL.

This clone showed up just once. Written as DNA, the CDR3 is TGTGCCTGGAGTGTGGGCACCGCTCCGGAGCCCCAGCATTTT. Protein: CAWSVGTAPEPQHF. The J gene is TRBJ1-5, the V gene TRBV30; D remains unclear. CDR1 is GTSNPN and CDR2 is SVGIG in the germline V gene (reference sequence). There are 14 residues in the CDR3. V lost 0 bases and J lost 8, with 14 bases in between.

The V call is TRBV15, the J call TRBJ1-2, with D unclear. The CDR3 length is 12 residues. Germline assignment: CDR1 LNHNV and CDR2 YYDKDF (reference sequence). Trimming left V 3 bases short and J 12 bases short, with 14 bases between. CDR3 sequence: CATSSPPPFHTF. CDR3 nucleotide sequence: TGTGCCACCAGCAGCCCGCCTCCTTTCCACACCTTC. Full variable domain (remainder filled in from reference TRBV15 and TRBJ1-2): DAMVIQNPRYQVTQFGKPVTLSCSQTLNHNVMYWYQQKSSQAPKLLFHYYDKDFNNEADTPDNFQSRRPNTSFCFLDIRSPGLGDTAMYLCATSSPPPFHTFGSGTRLTVV.

The chain carries TRBV7-3 and TRBJ2-6; D not certain. The CDR3 loop spans 15 amino acids. Germline V gene data show CDR1 as SGHTA and CDR2 as FQGTGA. With 5 bases removed from V and 0 bases from J, the gap between germline ends came to 8 bases. CDR3 loop: CASSINYSGANVLTF. The CDR3 DNA is TGTGCCAGCAGCATAAACTACTCTGGGGCCAACGTCCTGACTTTC.

The chain combines TRBV10-3 with TRBJ2-7; TRBD1 matches at 7 bases. Unmatched junction bases numbered 13, after V lost 10 bases and J lost 4 bases. Germline CDR1 is ENHRY and CDR2 is SYGVKD. This CDR3 region has 14 residues. The CDR3 coding sequence is TGTGCCACCCGACAGGGCTGGATGGAGTACGAGCAGTACTTC. It codes for CATRQGWMEYEQYF.

CDR3 nucleotides: TGTGCCAGCAGCTTAGAAGGGGGGAGGGCAGGACGCGAAAAACTGTTTTTT. Protein product: CASSLEGGRAGREKLFF. V usage is TRBV7-9 and J usage is TRBJ1-4; D perhaps matches TRBD1 (6 bases). This CDR3 has 17 amino acids. The V end was cut by 1 base, the J end by 8 bases, with 20 bases between. Germline lookup yields CDR1 SEHNR and CDR2 FQNEAQ (reference sequence).

This rearrangement joins TRBV6-5 to TRBJ1-6, with 8 bases lining up with TRBD1. The CDR3 extends over 15 amino acids. V lost 6 bases and J lost 6; bases outside the gene matches: 7. Germline CDR1 is MNHEY and CDR2 is SVGAGI. The CDR3 sequence: CASRPNGQGNSPLHF. The CDR3 nucleotides read TGTGCCAGCAGGCCCAATGGACAGGGTAATTCACCCCTCCACTTT.

J is TRBJ2-7 and V is TRBV19; 7 bases align to TRBD2. V was pared by 3 bases and J by 6 bases, with 11 bases of the junction left unmatched. The germline V gene encodes CDR1 LNHDA and CDR2 SQIVND (reference sequence). The CDR3 consists of 15 residues. The CDR3 bases are TGTGCCAGTAGTATGGGTTTAAGTAGCGGGCTCGAGCAGTACTTC. Translating it yields CASSMGLSSGLEQYF.

The chain employs TRBV10-3 and TRBJ2-7; no reliable D call. V was shortened by 6 bases and J by 0 bases, with 12 bases between the two germline ends. CDR3 length: 14 residues. CDR1 is ENHRY, CDR2 SYGVKD, per germline. CDR3 DNA: TGTGCCATCAGCGCCAGTCGGAACTCCTACGAGCAGTACTTC. Translated, it gives CAISASRNSYEQYF.

With respect to this clone: In the same sample, other DNA sequences code for this CDR3. The rearrangement links TRBV11-3 to TRBJ2-5; 7 bases fit TRBD2. V was pared by 6 bases and J by 1 base, with 11 bases of the junction left unmatched. Looked up from germline, CDR1 is SGHNT and CDR2 is YENEEA. The CDR3 is made up of 16 amino acids. CDR3 amino acids: CASSFGLAGAQETQYF. CDR3 coding DNA: TGTGCCAGCAGTTTTGGACTGGCGGGAGCCCAAGAGACCCAGTACTTC. Filled out from reference TRBV11-3 and TRBJ2-5, the complete variable domain reads EAGVVQSPRYKIIEKKQPVAFWCNPISGHNTLYWYLQNLGQGPELLIRYENEEAVDDSQLPKDRFSAERLKGVDSTLKIQPAELGDSAVYLCASSFGLAGAQETQYFGPGTRLLVL.